This T cell receptor (beta chain) stems from a study of T cells in Graves' hyperthyroidism and ophthalmopathy. This clonotype came up many times. Orbital computed tomography and thyroid ultrasound, together with serum TRAb and thyroxine and clinical symptoms, were used for diagnoses. Amplified regions were TCR beta CDR3 sequences from RNA transcripts. The HTBI set primed first-round TCR CDR3 RT-PCR. From the multiplex PCR reads, TCRdb called clonotypes with MiXCR, one entry per CDR3 protein. In the table there are hundreds of thousands of distinct CDR3 sequences, approximately 15% of which are singletons. This CDR3 is built from 13 residues. Germline trimming cut 3 bases from V and 5 bases from J; bases unmatched to any gene: 3. The germline V gene encodes CDR1 SGHRS and CDR2 YFSETQ.

The receptor comes from a woman between 50 and 59 years old with Graves' ophthalmopathy. Sample: blood. The chain links TRBV5-1 to TRBJ2-3; 7 positions match TRBD1. The CDR3 loop is CASSWGTEDTQYF. CDR3 sequence (DNA): TGCGCCAGCAGCTGGGGGACAGAAGATACGCAGTATTTT.